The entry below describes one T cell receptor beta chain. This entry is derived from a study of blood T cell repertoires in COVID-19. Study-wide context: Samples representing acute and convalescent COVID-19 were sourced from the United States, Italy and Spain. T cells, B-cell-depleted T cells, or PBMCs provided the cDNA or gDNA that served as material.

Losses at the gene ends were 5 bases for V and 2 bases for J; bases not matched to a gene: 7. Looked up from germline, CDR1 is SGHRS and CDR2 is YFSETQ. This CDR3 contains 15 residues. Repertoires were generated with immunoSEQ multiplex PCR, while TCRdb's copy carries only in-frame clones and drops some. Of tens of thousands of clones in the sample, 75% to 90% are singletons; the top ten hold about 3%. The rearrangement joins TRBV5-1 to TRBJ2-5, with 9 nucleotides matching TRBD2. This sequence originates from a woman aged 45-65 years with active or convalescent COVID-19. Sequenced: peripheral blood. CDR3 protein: CASRGSGGTQETQYF. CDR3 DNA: TGCGCCAGCAGAGGAAGCGGGGGGACTCAAGAGACCCAGTACTTC.